The present entry profiles one T cell receptor (beta chain) with its context. There is no known antigen for this receptor. The sample is drawn from a study of monozygotic twins with inflammatory bowel disease (dated by TCRdb to about 2019). Background for the entire study: In total, 28 monozygotic twin pairs made up the full study: 19 Danish pairs, all IBD-discordant, plus nine German pairs, of which four were IBD-concordant and five were IBD-discordant. Disease-associated traits were sought mainly through comparisons between IBD patients and their genetically identical healthy co-twins within discordant pairs. Each individual had, on average, about 151 000 unique TCRalpha sequences and 181 000 unique TCRbeta sequences available for analysis.

Receptor amplification or capture employed 5' RACE. For each TCR library, roughly 3,600 ng of total RNA was used. For each sample, cDNA synthesis was carried out in eight separate reactions using SMARTScribe reverse transcriptase. During cDNA synthesis, template switching introduced unique molecular identifiers that contained a 6-nucleotide sample barcode. TCRalpha and TCRbeta cDNA was amplified in two nested PCRs of approximately 17 and 9 cycles, and bead purification was carried out after each PCR. Before amplification, the cDNA was both treated with uracil DNA-glycosylase and purified with the QIAquick PCR purification kit. The second PCR added Illumina TruSeq-compatible adapters along with sample-specific barcodes. TapeStation and Qubit were used to check library quality and concentration, and roughly 4.8 ng of each library went into the pool. The pooled libraries were sequenced with 2 x 100 bp reads and custom sequencing primers on an Illumina HiSeq2500 single-index Rapid Run. In the original analysis: UMI-based consensus assembly with MiGEC version 1.2.6 was used to correct PCR and sequencing errors. MiXCR version 2.1.1 was used to carry out V(D)J alignment, clonotype assembly and CDR3 extraction. To normalise gene usage, clonotype sharing and MAIT/NKT TCR abundance, the analysis used the top 1000, 10 000 and 20 000 clonotypes per sample. After downsampling to 27 000 UMIs, diversity was calculated as the inverse Simpson index using the vegan R package. Statistical testing used paired Mann-Whitney U tests on the discordant twin pairs and applied Benjamini-Hochberg correction for multiple testing. Following TCRdb reprocessing, every CDR3 protein sequence forms one entry, and DNA is not provided. TCRdb's processing, not the authors' own work, is the source of the V and J calls. The table held for this sample gives under 350,000 distinct CDR3 sequences. Of the sample, over 5% falls within the top ten clones.

An approximately 2.5 ml peripheral blood sample was drawn into PAXgene tubes per donor and stored at -80°C. Total RNA was isolated from whole blood with the PAXgene blood miRNA kit on an automated QIAcube, without T cell sorting. Peripheral blood from monozygotic twin pairs, either concordant or discordant for inflammatory bowel disease, underwent deep TCRalpha and TCRbeta repertoire profiling that used unique molecular barcoding. Smoking habits were recorded for all twin pairs, and individuals were classified as current, former or never smokers. The study at large found these results: No single strong signal or clonotype linked to IBD turned up in the results, so the idea that one exists was not supported. Compared with healthy twins, IBD patients had fewer clonotypes in common with other individuals, a difference most pronounced in patients showing signs of disease activity. Because patients were on differing immunosuppressive treatments, the repertoires may have picked up extra background noise and inter-individual variability. No difference in repertoire similarity was observed between concordant and discordant twins, possibly owing to limited statistical power. TCRbeta repertoire diversity, by inverse Simpson index, was decreased in IBD patients compared with their healthy co-twins. The analysis was unable to tell different T cell subtypes apart.

CDR1 and CDR2, looked up from the germline V gene, are SGDLS and YYNGEE. From its cysteine to its phenylalanine, the CDR3 spans 16 amino acids. The protein alone is recorded here. This TCR was sampled from a human donor with ulcerative colitis or Crohn's disease, or a healthy co-twin of an affected twin (not recorded which). The chain is encoded by TRBV9 joined to TRBJ1-4; TCRdb calls TRBD1, which cannot be checked without DNA. The material sequenced was blood. The CDR3 protein: CASSVGGGSANEKLFF.